This T cell receptor beta chain was found in a study of CD8+ T cells in alopecia areata. Regarding the study as a whole: Lesional scalp displayed greater clonality than normal scalp, most notably in alopecia totalis/universalis.

Lesional scalp punch biopsies and peripheral blood were collected from alopecia areata patients. PBMCs were stained for CD3, CD4 and CD8, and CD4+ and CD8+ T cells were sorted. Germline-derived CDR1 and CDR2 are MNHEY and SMNVEV (reference sequence). V was pared by 5 bases and J by 6 bases, with 14 bases between. The CDR3 is 14 amino acids. About this clone itself: Its target is not known.

RNA was extracted and reverse transcribed into cDNA as the sequencing template. The method was immunoSEQ multiplex PCR; TCRdb's version includes in-frame clones alone and lacks a portion of them. The sample shows roughly 60,000 clones, 44% of them seen only once. V usage is TRBV27 and J usage is TRBJ2-1, with D perhaps matching TRBD1 (5 bases). The sample was NKG2D-low CD8+ T cells sorted from blood. The clonotype comes from a human donor with alopecia areata. The CDR3 DNA is TGTGCCAGCAGTCCCCACAGGCAAATCAATGAGCAGTTCTTC. Protein product: CASSPHRQINEQFF.